This passage covers 32 T cell receptor beta chains from one sample sequenced in a study of beta chain features in type 1 diabetes. General study findings and limits: Significant though moderate, a shortening of TCRB CDR3s appeared in all four CD4+ subsets of Type 1 diabetes patients.

No cognate antigen is known for these TCRs. Since all of the isolated RNA was reverse transcribed, expressed TCRB transcripts were what got sequenced. Assay used: immunoSEQ multiplex PCR; TCRdb lists only in-frame clones, some missing. This table holds over 600,000 clones, roughly 12% found once. The sequenced sample consisted of naive CD4+ T cells from blood. Receptors originate from a man younger than 45 with type 1 diabetes.

In its sample, this clone was seen a few times. J is TRBJ1-3 and V is TRBV6-5; no clear D. The CDR3 is 13 amino acids. The germline V gene encodes CDR1 MNHEY and CDR2 SVGAGI. Between the trimmed V and J ends, which lost 2 bases and 4 bases, there was a span of 6 bases. CDR3: CASSYRDGNTIYF. For the CDR3, the DNA is TGTGCCAGCAGTTACAGAGACGGAAACACCATATATTTT.

On this clone itself: Within the sample, other DNA sequences also encode this same CDR3. The rearrangement joins TRBV6-5 to TRBJ2-7; tentatively, D is TRBD2 (5 bases). Trimming removed 0 bases at V and 0 bases at J, with 9 bases between. Looked up from germline, CDR1 is MNHEY and CDR2 is SVGAGI. CDR3 length: 15 amino acids. The CDR3 DNA reads as TGTGCCAGCAGTTACTCGGTCGCGGGCTCCTACGAGCAGTACTTC. Amino acids: CASSYSVAGSYEQYF.

The rearrangement links TRBV6-6 to TRBJ2-7, with D perhaps being TRBD1 or TRBD2 (5 bases each). Germline values: CDR1 MNHNY, CDR2 SVGAGI (reference sequence). CDR3 length: 15 residues. Between the trimmed V and J ends, which lost 0 bases and 0 bases, there was a span of 9 bases. CDR3 in amino acids: CASSYSGTVSYEQYF. The CDR3 DNA reads TGTGCCAGCAGTTACTCCGGGACGGTCTCCTACGAGCAGTACTTC.

V usage is TRBV6-6 and J usage is TRBJ1-2; D perhaps matches TRBD1 (5 bases). V was pared by 5 bases and J by 8 bases, with 15 bases between. The CDR3 has 13 amino acids. Germline CDR1 is MNHNY and CDR2 is SVGAGI (reference sequence). Here the CDR3 DNA reads TGTGCCAGCAGTACTGGACATGTCTCAGGCTACACCTTC. Protein sequence: CASSTGHVSGYTF.

This rearrangement joins TRBV11-3 to TRBJ1-2, with TRBD1 matching over 7 bases. The CDR3 covers 16 residues. Per germline, CDR1 SGHNT and CDR2 YENEEA. After removal of 4 bases from V and 4 bases from J, the junction contained 12 bases not matched to a gene. CDR3 in DNA: TGTGCCAGCAGCTCGGGACTAACCACAGGGGCCTATGGCTACACCTTC. Protein: CASSSGLTTGAYGYTF.

The CDR3 loop reads CASRGQGFYEQYF. CDR3 DNA sequence: TGCGCCAGCAGAGGACAGGGTTTCTACGAGCAGTACTTC. The chain joins TRBV5-1 to TRBJ2-7; 8 bases are shared with TRBD1. V lost 5 bases, J lost 3 bases, and 4 bases stayed unmatched. The germline CDR1 and CDR2 sequences are SGHRS and YFSETQ. This CDR3 is built from 13 residues.

This chain joins TRBV5-1 and TRBJ1-6, with 7 positions matching TRBD1. CDR3 size: 16 residues. The germline V gene has CDR1 SGHRS and CDR2 YFSETQ. Unmatched junction bases numbered 9, after V lost 4 bases and J lost 5 bases. In DNA, the CDR3 is TGCGCCAGCAGCGCCGCGACAGGGAGGGATAATTCACCCCTCCACTTT. Its translation: CASSAATGRDNSPLHF. The full variable domain, in which reference TRBV5-1 and TRBJ1-6 provide the parts outside the CDR3, is KAGVTQTPRYLIKTRGQQVTLSCSPISGHRSVSWYQQTPGQGLQFLFEYFSETQRNKGNFPGRFSGRQFSNSRSEMNVSTLELGDSALYLCASSAATGRDNSPLHFGNGTRLTVT.

This clone has only a few counts. The chain combines TRBV7-3 with TRBJ2-3; 7 bases align to TRBD1. The CDR3 has 15 residues. Germline V gives CDR1 SGHTA, CDR2 FQGTGA. The V gene end was trimmed by 2 bases and the J gene end by 0 bases; junction bases not matched to a gene: 2. In DNA form, the CDR3 reads TGTGCCAGCAGCTTACAGGGACAGAGCACAGATACGCAGTATTTT. This gives the protein CASSLQGQSTDTQYF. Supplemented by reference TRBV7-3 and TRBJ2-3, the full variable domain reads GAGVSQTPSNKVTEKGKYVELRCDPISGHTALYWYRQSLGQGPEFLIYFQGTGAADDSGLPNDRFFAVRPEGSVSTLKIQRTERGDSAVYLCASSLQGQSTDTQYFGPGTRLTVL.

The gene calls are TRBV9 and TRBJ2-2; D not resolved. This CDR3 spans 17 amino acids. Germline V gene lookup returns CDR1 SGDLS and CDR2 YYNGEE. The V gene lost 4 bases and the J gene lost 0 bases, with 16 bases spanning the gap. CDR3 bases: TGTGCCAGCAGCCCGAGACCCCTAGTCGCGAACACCGGGGAGCTGTTTTTT. This translates into CASSPRPLVANTGELFF.

The chain employs TRBV10-3 and TRBJ1-2; TRBD1 aligns across 7 bases. This CDR3 is built from 13 residues. With 0 bases clipped from V and 8 bases from J, the junction kept 3 bases outside the gene matches. Germline assignment: CDR1 ENHRY and CDR2 SYGVKD. CDR3 sequence (DNA): TGTGCCATCAGTGAGTCACAGGGGAGAGGCTACACCTTC. Protein: CAISESQGRGYTF.

This clone was found a few times. The rearrangement links TRBV11-2 to TRBJ2-1; no definite D call. Deletions cut 2 bases from V and 5 bases from J, with 13 bases between. This CDR3 has 15 amino acids. CDR1 and CDR2 from the germline V gene are SGHAT and FQNNGV. CDR3 DNA: TGTGCCAGCAGCTTAAGTTACGGGCCGGACAATGAGCAGTTCTTC. Its translation is CASSLSYGPDNEQFF.

This clone was observed a handful of times. V gene TRBV28 combines with J gene TRBJ2-7, with 10 bases fitting TRBD1. The CDR3 runs to 13 residues. After removal of 5 bases from V and 3 bases from J, the junction contained 1 base not matched to a gene. The germline CDR1 and CDR2 sequences are MDHEN and SYDVKM. The CDR3 sequence is CASSGDRGYEQYF. The CDR3 nucleotides read TGTGCCAGCAGTGGGGACAGGGGCTACGAGCAGTACTTC. The full variable domain, completed using reference TRBV28 and TRBJ2-7, is DVKVTQSSRYLVKRTGEKVFLECVQDMDHENMFWYRQDPGLGLRLIYFSYDVKMKEKGDIPEGYSVSREKKERFSLILESASTNQTSMYLCASSGDRGYEQYFGPGTRLTVT.

This clone was seen a handful of times. The V gene is TRBV9, the J gene TRBJ2-2; D is possibly TRBD2 (6 bases). Trimming left V 4 bases short and J 0 bases short, with 13 bases between. The CDR3 has 16 residues. Germline CDR1 SGDLS, CDR2 YYNGEE. The CDR3 spells CASSIRDSTNTGELFF. CDR3 nucleotide sequence: TGTGCCAGCAGCATCCGGGACTCCACGAACACCGGGGAGCTGTTTTTT.

A few counts support this clone. The chain has TRBV10-3 and TRBJ2-1; D is ambiguous. This CDR3 region has 15 residues. V was trimmed by 0 bases and J by 7 bases, leaving 13 bases between them. Germline V gene lookup returns CDR1 ENHRY and CDR2 SYGVKD. CDR3 DNA: TGTGCCATCAGTGAGTCGGTAATAATTCGGAATGAGCAGTTCTTC. Residues: CAISESVIIRNEQFF.

This clone was picked up a small number of times. This sequence joins TRBV9 and TRBJ2-7; 11 bases are a match to TRBD1. V dropped 3 bases and J dropped 3; count of bases not matched to a gene: 5. Looked up from germline, CDR1 is SGDLS and CDR2 is YYNGEE. This CDR3 region has 15 residues. In DNA form, the CDR3 reads TGTGCCAGCAGCGAGGGGACAGGGGGAGACTACGAGCAGTACTTC. It specifies CASSEGTGGDYEQYF.

V and J are TRBV7-9 and TRBJ1-2; 12 nucleotides agree with TRBD1. Germline trimming cut 2 bases from V and 7 bases from J; bases unmatched to any gene: 8. The CDR3 has 16 residues. Germline assignment: CDR1 SEHNR and CDR2 FQNEAQ (reference sequence). The CDR3 DNA is TGTGCCAGCAGCTTACAGCCGGGACAGGGGGCGGCTGGCTACACCTTC. It is translated as CASSLQPGQGAAGYTF.

The V gene is TRBV11-3, the J gene TRBJ2-7; no reliable D call. The CDR3 loop spans 13 amino acids. V gave up 1 base and J gave up 4 bases, with 8 bases separating them. In germline, CDR1 is SGHNT, CDR2 YENEEA. For the CDR3, the DNA is TGTGCCAGCAGCTTAGTGGCTGGGTACGAGCAGTACTTC. Translation gives CASSLVAGYEQYF.

The rearrangement links TRBV9 to TRBJ1-3; possible D gene TRBD1, 6 bases. CDR1 is SGDLS and CDR2 is YYNGEE in the germline V gene. V was clipped by 3 bases and J by 7 bases, with 17 bases between them. This CDR3 has 15 amino acids. This CDR3 reads CASSADRNLGNTIYF. DNA of the CDR3: TGTGCCAGCAGCGCAGACAGGAACCTGGGCAACACCATATATTTT.

This clone has just a few counts. The V call is TRBV14, the J call TRBJ2-1, with D possibly matching TRBD2 (5 bases). V was shortened by 0 bases and J by 12 bases, with 15 bases between the two germline ends. The length of the CDR3 is 14 residues. Germline-derived CDR1 and CDR2 are SGHDN and FVKESK. CDR3 sequence: CASSQEIRGLGQFF. CDR3 bases: TGTGCCAGCAGCCAAGAAATACGGGGTCTAGGGCAGTTCTTC.

This clone was seen a few times. V gene TRBV5-1 combines with J gene TRBJ2-7, with 11 bases that match TRBD1. Germline CDR1 is SGHRS and CDR2 is YFSETQ. V lost 4 bases to trimming and J lost 5 bases; unmatched junction nucleotides: 8. The CDR3 runs 15 residues. CDR3 in DNA: TGCGCCAGCAGCCTCCCGGGACAGGGGGTCCACGAGCAGTACTTC. This sequence encodes CASSLPGQGVHEQYF.

This chain joins TRBV5-1 and TRBJ2-5, with a weak D call TRBD2 (5 bases). V lost 5 bases and J 2 bases, leaving 19 bases between the germline ends. The CDR3 contains 16 residues. Germline-derived CDR1 and CDR2 are SGHRS and YFSETQ. In DNA, the CDR3 is TGCGCCAGCAGAAAAAACCGGGAACTGAAACAAGAGACCCAGTACTTC. It encodes CASRKNRELKQETQYF.

There are a few counts of this clone. This rearrangement joins TRBV6-1 to TRBJ1-6; no definite D call. V was shortened by 6 bases and J by 7 bases, with 10 bases between the two germline ends. Per germline, CDR1 MNHNS and CDR2 SASEGT. The CDR3 totals 13 residues. CDR3 sequence (DNA): TGTGCCAGCAGGGGCCAGTCAAATTCACCCCTCCACTTT. Amino acids: CASRGQSNSPLHF.

This clone was counted only a few times. CDR3 in amino acids: CASSYRLDQPQHF. The CDR3 nucleotides are TGTGCCAGCAGTTACCGCTTAGATCAGCCCCAGCATTTT. This sequence joins TRBV6-6 and TRBJ1-5; D unclear. CDR3 length: 13 amino acids. V dropped 2 bases and J dropped 5 bases, with 7 bases sitting between them. Germline V gives CDR1 MNHNY, CDR2 SVGAGI (reference sequence).

The gene calls are TRBV4-2 and TRBJ2-3; 9 positions agree with TRBD2. The CDR3 is 17 amino acids. The germline gives CDR1 LGHNA, CDR2 YNFKEQ. Trimming removed 1 base from V and 5 bases from J; junction bases left unmatched: 10. The CDR3: CASSQVSAGGRGDTQYF. DNA for the CDR3: TGTGCCAGCAGCCAAGTATCCGCGGGGGGGCGTGGAGATACGCAGTATTTT.

This clone has more than one count but fewer than ten. J is TRBJ2-7 and V is TRBV27; possible D gene TRBD1, 5 bases. Trimming removed 4 bases from V and 2 bases from J, with 21 bases in between. The CDR3 spans 17 residues. Germline lookup yields CDR1 MNHEY and CDR2 SMNVEV (reference sequence). This chain's CDR3 is CASSSLPLQGKTYEQYF. CDR3 sequence (DNA): TGTGCCAGCAGTTCTCTACCCCTCCAGGGAAAGACCTACGAGCAGTACTTC.

The chain links TRBV28 to TRBJ2-2; D call uncertain. V was clipped by 10 bases and J by 4 bases, with 16 bases between them. Germline V CDR1 and CDR2: MDHEN, SYDVKM. This CDR3 is built from 14 residues. CDR3 region: CATITGRSTGELFF. Here the CDR3 DNA reads TGTGCCACCATAACCGGGCGGAGCACCGGGGAGCTGTTTTTT.

V usage is TRBV29-1 and J usage is TRBJ2-5; 11 bases map to TRBD2. Germline V gene data show CDR1 as SQVTM and CDR2 as ANQGSEA. The junction had 16 bases not matched to a gene; V was cut back by 6 bases and J by 7 bases. The CDR3 runs to 16 residues. DNA for the CDR3: TGCAGCGTCCGGATAACCGGGACTAGCGGACTGGGGACCCAGTACTTC. Residues: CSVRITGTSGLGTQYF.

This clone was seen a few times. The J gene is TRBJ2-6, the V gene TRBV7-3, with D unclear. Looked up from germline, CDR1 is SGHTA and CDR2 is FQGTGA. The CDR3 runs 16 residues. Trimming removed 3 bases at V and 0 bases at J, with 9 bases between. The CDR3 loop reads CASSFNRDSGANVLTF. Here the CDR3 DNA reads TGTGCCAGCAGCTTTAACAGAGACTCTGGGGCCAACGTCCTGACTTTC.

The V and J genes are TRBV6-1 and TRBJ2-6; D remains ambiguous. This CDR3 region has 15 residues. Trimming left V 2 bases short and J 1 base short, with 6 bases between. From germline, CDR1 is MNHNS and CDR2 SASEGT. The CDR3 sequence: CASSERSSGANVLTF. For the CDR3, the DNA is TGTGCCAGCAGTGAACGGTCATCTGGGGCCAACGTCCTGACTTTC.

The genes are TRBV18 and TRBJ2-6; D gene unclear. This CDR3 has 13 amino acids. Germline CDR1 and CDR2: KGHSH and LQKENI. V lost 3 bases and J 4 bases, leaving 4 bases between the germline ends. CDR3: CASSPAGANVLTF. CDR3 coding DNA: TGTGCCAGCTCACCGGCGGGGGCCAACGTCCTGACTTTC.

Concerning this clone itself: This sample also contains other DNA sequences that code for the same CDR3. J is TRBJ2-5 and V is TRBV11-2, with no clear D. The CDR3 is 13 residues long. Germline lookup yields CDR1 SGHAT and CDR2 FQNNGV. Deletions cut 3 bases from V and 5 bases from J, with 10 bases between. CDR3 nucleotide sequence: TGTGCCAGCAGCTTTAGAATCGACGAGACCCAGTACTTC. It translates to CASSFRIDETQYF.

This rearrangement joins TRBV7-2 to TRBJ2-1; 7 nucleotides agree with TRBD1. The length of the CDR3 is 15 residues. The V and J ends lost 5 bases and 6 bases, in that order; junction bases with no gene match: 10. Germline CDR1 SGHTA, CDR2 FQGNSA. DNA for the CDR3: TGTGCCAGCAGCCCGGCCGGGACAGACCTCAATGAGCAGTTCTTC. Residues: CASSPAGTDLNEQFF.